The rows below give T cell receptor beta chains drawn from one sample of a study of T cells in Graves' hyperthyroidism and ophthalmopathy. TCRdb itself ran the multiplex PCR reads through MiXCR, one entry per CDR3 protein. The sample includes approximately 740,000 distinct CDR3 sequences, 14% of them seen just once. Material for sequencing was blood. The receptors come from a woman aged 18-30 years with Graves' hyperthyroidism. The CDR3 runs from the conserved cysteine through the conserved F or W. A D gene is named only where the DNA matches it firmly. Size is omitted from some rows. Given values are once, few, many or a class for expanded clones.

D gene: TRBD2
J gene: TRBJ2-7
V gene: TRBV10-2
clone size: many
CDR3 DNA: TGCGCCAGCAGTGAGTCTGGCGGGAGAGGAAACGAGCAGTACTTC
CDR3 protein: CASSESGGRGNEQYF

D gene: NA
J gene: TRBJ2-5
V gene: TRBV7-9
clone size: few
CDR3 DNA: TGTGCCAGCAGCCCTCCCCCTCACTTC
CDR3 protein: CASSPPPHF

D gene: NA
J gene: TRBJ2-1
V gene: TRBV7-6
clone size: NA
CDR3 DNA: TGTGCCAGCAGCTTAGCCCCTGGTTCCTACAATGAGCAGTTCTTC
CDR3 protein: CASSLAPGSYNEQFF

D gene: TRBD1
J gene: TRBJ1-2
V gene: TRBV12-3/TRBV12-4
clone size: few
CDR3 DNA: TGTGCCAGCAGTCCCGGACAGGGGGCCCCCTATGGCTACACCTTC
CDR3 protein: CASSPGQGAPYGYTF

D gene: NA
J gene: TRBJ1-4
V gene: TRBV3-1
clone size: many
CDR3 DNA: TGTGCCAGCACCCCTGGGTCCCAACCTGAAAAACTGTTTTTT
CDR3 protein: CASTPGSQPEKLFF

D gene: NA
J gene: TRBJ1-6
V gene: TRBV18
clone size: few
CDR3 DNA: TGTGCCAGCTCACCAAGCCAGGAGTTATCACCCCTCCACTTT
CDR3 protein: CASSPSQELSPLHF

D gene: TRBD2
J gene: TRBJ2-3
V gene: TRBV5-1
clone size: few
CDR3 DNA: TGCGCCACCCAAAGAGCGGGAGGTAGCACAGATACGCAGTATTTT
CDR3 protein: CATQRAGGSTDTQYF

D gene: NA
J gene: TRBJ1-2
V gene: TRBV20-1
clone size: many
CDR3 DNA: TGCAGTGCTAGGTGGGGGGGTGACTATGGCTACACCTTC
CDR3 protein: CSARWGGDYGYTF

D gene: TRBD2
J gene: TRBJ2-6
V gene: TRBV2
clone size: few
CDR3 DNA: TGTGCCAGCACCGGATGGACTAGCTTGGAGGTGTCTGGGGCCAACGTCCTGACTTTC
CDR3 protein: CASTGWTSLEVSGANVLTF

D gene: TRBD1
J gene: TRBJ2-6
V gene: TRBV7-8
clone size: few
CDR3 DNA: TGTGCCAGCAGCTTAAGGGACAGGGACTACTCTGGGGCCAACGTCCTGACTTTC
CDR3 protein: CASSLRDRDYSGANVLTF

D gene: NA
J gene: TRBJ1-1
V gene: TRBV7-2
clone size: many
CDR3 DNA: TGTGCCAGCAGCTTAGCGGGACAAGTCGGAATGGGCACTGAAGCTTTCTTT
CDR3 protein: CASSLAGQVGMGTEAFF

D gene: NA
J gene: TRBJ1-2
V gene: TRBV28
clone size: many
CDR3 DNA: TGTGCCAGCAGTTCCGGCCCTCCTCTGTGGAGCTATGGCTACACCTTC
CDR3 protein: CASSSGPPLWSYGYTF

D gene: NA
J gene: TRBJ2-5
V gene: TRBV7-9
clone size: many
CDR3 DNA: TGTGCCAGCAGCTCTACCCCCAGGGCAGAGACCCAGTACTTC
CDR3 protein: CASSSTPRAETQYF

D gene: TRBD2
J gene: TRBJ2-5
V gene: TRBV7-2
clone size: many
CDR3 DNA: TGTGCCAGCAGCGGCAAATGGGGACTAGCGGGGGAGACCCAGTACTTC
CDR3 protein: CASSGKWGLAGETQYF

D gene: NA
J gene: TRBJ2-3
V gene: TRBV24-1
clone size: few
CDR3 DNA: TGTGCCACCAGTGATTCAGAACTAGTCCCAGATACGCAGTATTTT
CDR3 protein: CATSDSELVPDTQYF

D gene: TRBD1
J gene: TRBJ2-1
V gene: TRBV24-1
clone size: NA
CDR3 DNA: TGTGCCACCAGTGATGCTTATCAGGGGGCTGCCCACAATGAGCAGTTCTTC
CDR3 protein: CATSDAYQGAAHNEQFF

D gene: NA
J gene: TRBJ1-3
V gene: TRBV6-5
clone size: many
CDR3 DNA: TGTGCCAGCAGTTACTCAGGATCGCAGACTGGAAACACCATATATTTT
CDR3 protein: CASSYSGSQTGNTIYF

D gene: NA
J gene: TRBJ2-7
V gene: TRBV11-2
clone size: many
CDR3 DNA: TGTGCCAGCAGCCAGGGACCGCCGTCCTACGAGCAGTACTTC
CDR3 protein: CASSQGPPSYEQYF

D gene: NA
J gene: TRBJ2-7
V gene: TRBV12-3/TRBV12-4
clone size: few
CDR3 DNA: TGTGCCAGCACCATTAACCCCTCCGAGCAGTACTTC
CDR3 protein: CASTINPSEQYF

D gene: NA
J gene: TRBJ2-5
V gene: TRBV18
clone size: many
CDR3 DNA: TGTGCCAGCTCACCAGGCACTAAAGAGACCCAGTACTTC
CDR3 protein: CASSPGTKETQYF

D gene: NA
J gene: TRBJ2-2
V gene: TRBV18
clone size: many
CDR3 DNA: TGTGCCAGCTCACCGAATCAGGGGAACACCGGGGAGCTGTTTTTT
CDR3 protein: CASSPNQGNTGELFF

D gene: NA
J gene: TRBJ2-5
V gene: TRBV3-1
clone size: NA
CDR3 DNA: TGTGCCAGCAGTCAATATTCCGGGGAGACCCAGTACTTC
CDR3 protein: CASSQYSGETQYF

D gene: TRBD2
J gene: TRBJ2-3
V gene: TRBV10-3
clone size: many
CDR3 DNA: TGTGCCATCAGTGGACTAGCGGGAGTGGTGACAGATACGCAGTATTTT
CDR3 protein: CAISGLAGVVTDTQYF

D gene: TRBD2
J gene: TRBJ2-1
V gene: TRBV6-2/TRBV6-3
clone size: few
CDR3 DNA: TGTGCCAGCACCTTGGGCGGGGGCTACAATGAGCAGTTCTTC
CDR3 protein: CASTLGGGYNEQFF

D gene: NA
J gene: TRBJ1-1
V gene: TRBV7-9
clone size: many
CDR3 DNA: TGTGCCAGCAGCTTGCCACAAAAGAACACTGAAGCTTTCTTT
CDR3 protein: CASSLPQKNTEAFF

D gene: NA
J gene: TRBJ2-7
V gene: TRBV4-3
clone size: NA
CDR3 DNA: TGCGCCAGCAGCCAAGTAGCAGGCAGGGGCTACGAGCAGTACTTC
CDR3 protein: CASSQVAGRGYEQYF

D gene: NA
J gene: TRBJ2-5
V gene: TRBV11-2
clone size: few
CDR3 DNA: TGTGCCAGCAGCTTACTCATCGGGGGCCCAGAGACCCAGTACTTC
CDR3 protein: CASSLLIGGPETQYF

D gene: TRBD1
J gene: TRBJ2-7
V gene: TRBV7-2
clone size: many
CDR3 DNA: TGTGCCAGCAGCTTCTCCCCCCCGCAGAGGACAGGGGTGGGCTACGAGCAGTACTTC
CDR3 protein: CASSFSPPQRTGVGYEQYF

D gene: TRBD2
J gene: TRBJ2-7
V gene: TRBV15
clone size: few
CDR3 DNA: TGTGCCATCAGCAGTACCACTAGCGGGAGGGCCTACGAGCAGTACTTC
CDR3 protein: CAISSTTSGRAYEQYF

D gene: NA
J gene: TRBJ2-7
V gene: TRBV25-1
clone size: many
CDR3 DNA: TGTGCCAGCAGCGCCGGCTACGAGCAGTACTTC
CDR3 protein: CASSAGYEQYF

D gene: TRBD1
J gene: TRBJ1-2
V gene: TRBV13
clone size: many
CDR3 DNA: TGTGCCAGCAGCGGGACAGTAGGAGGCTACACCTTC
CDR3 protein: CASSGTVGGYTF

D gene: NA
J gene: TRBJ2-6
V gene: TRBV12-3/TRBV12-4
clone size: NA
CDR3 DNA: TGTGCCAGCAGTAACACTGGGGCCAACGTCCTGACTTTC
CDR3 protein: CASSNTGANVLTF

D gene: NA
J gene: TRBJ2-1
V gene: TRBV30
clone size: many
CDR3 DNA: TGTGCCTGGAGTCCCCTGCGGGCCTACAATGAGCAGTTCTTC
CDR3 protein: CAWSPLRAYNEQFF

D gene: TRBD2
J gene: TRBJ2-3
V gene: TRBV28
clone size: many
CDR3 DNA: TGTGCCAGCATCTCACGGGGGGTAGCGGGAGTCGGCACAGATACGCAGTATTTT
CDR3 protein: CASISRGVAGVGTDTQYF

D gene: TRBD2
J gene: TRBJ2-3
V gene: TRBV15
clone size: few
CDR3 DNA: TGTGCCACCGGGCGGGGGTGGGCAGATACGCAGTATTTT
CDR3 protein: CATGRGWADTQYF

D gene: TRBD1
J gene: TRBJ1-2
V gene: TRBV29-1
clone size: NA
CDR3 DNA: TGCAGCGTTGACCGCAGGGGGGAGGGCTACACCTTC
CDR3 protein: CSVDRRGEGYTF

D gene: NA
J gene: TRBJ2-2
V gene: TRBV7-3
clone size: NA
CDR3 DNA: TGTGCCAGCAGCTTAATAGGATTTACCGGGGAGCTGTTTTTT
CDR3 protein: CASSLIGFTGELFF

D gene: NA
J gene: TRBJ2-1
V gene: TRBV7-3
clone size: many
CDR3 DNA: TGTGCCAGCAGCTTAACCCCGGGGATAAACAATGAGCAGTTCTTC
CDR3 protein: CASSLTPGINNEQFF

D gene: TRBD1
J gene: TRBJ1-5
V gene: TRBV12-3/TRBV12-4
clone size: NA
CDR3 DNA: TGTGCCAGCAGCTCCGGGACAGGGGGTCGGCAGCCCCAGCATTTT
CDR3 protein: CASSSGTGGRQPQHF

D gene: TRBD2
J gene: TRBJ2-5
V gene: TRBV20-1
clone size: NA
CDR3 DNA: TGCAGTGCACCGGGACTAGCGGGAGGGCCGCGTCGAGAGACCCAGTACTTC
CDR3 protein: CSAPGLAGGPRRETQYF

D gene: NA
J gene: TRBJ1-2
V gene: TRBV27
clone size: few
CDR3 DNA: TGTGCCAGCAGTTCATCTCTCTCTTATGGCTACACCTTC
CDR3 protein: CASSSSLSYGYTF

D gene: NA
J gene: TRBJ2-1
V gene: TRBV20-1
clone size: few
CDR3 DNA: TGCAGTGCTAGAGATTTAGGTACTGGGGAGCAGTTCTTC
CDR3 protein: CSARDLGTGEQFF

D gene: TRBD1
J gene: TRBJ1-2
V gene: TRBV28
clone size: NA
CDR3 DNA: TGTGCCAGCAGTTACAGGGGGCTGGACTATGGCTACACCTTC
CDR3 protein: CASSYRGLDYGYTF

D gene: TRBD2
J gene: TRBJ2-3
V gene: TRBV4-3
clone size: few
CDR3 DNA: TGCGCCAGCAGCCAAGTCGGAGCGGGAGGGACAGATACGCAGTATTTT
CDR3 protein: CASSQVGAGGTDTQYF

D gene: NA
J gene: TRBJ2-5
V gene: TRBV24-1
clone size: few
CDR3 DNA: TGTGCCACCAGTTCAGGCCAAGAGACCCAGTACTTC
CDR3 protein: CATSSGQETQYF

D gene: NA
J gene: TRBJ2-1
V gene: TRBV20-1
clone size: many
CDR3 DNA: TGCAGTGCTACCCGGATCAGCGCCTACAATGAGCAGTTCTTC
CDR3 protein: CSATRISAYNEQFF

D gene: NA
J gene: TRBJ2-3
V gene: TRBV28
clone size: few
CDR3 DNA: TGTGCCAGCAGTACAGACCGACAGGGACTATATAGCAATCAGCCCCAGTATTTT
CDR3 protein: CASSTDRQGLYSNQPQYF

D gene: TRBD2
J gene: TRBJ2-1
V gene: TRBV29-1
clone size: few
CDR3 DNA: TGCAGCGTGGACCGACCCGGGACTAGCGGGAGCAATGAGCAGTTCTTC
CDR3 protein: CSVDRPGTSGSNEQFF

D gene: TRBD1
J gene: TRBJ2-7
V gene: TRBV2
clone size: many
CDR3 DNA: TGTGCCAGCAGGGACAGGGGGCATAGCGAGCAGTACTTC
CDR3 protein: CASRDRGHSEQYF

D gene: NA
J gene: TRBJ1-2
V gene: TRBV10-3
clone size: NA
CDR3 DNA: TGTGCCATCTCAGAGTTTTATGGCTACACCTTC
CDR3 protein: CAISEFYGYTF

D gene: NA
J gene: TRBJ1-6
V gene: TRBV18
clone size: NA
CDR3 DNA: TGTGCCAGCTCACCACGACCAGGGATAAATTCACCCCTCCACTTT
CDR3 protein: CASSPRPGINSPLHF

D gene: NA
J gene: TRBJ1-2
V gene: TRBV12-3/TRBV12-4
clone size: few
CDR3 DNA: TGTGCCAGCAGGGTCCCTGGACGGGAGTCAAGTTACACCTTC
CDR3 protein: CASRVPGRESSYTF

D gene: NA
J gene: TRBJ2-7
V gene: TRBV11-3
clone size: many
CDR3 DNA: TGTGCCAGCAGCTTCGAGCAGTTTCCGAGCGGGGAGCAGTACTTC
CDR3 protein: CASSFEQFPSGEQYF

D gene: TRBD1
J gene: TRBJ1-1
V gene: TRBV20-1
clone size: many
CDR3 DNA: TGCAGTGCCGCGGGACAGCTGAACACTGAAGCTTTCTTT
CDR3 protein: CSAAGQLNTEAFF

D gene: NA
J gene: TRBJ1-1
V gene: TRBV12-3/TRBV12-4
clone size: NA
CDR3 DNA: TGTGCCAGCTCGGGCAGCCAGAACACTGAAGCTTTCTTT
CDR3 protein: CASSGSQNTEAFF

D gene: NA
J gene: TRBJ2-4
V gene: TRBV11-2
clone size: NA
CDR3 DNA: TGTGCCAGCAGCTTAGAGTTAGGTACCGGCATTCAGTACTTC
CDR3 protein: CASSLELGTGIQYF

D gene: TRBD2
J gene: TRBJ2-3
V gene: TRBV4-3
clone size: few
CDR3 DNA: TGCGCCAGCAGCCAAGAAAGCCCCCGAATAGCGGGAGAAACAGATACGCAGTATTTT
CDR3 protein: CASSQESPRIAGETDTQYF

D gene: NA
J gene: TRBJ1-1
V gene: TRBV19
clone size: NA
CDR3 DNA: TGTGCCAGTAGTACCCCTTTCAAGGAATCTGAAGCTTTCTTT
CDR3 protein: CASSTPFKESEAFF

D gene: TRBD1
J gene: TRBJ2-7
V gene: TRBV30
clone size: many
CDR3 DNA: TGTGCCTGGAGTGTACAGGGGGCGCCCGAGCAGTACTTC
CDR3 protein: CAWSVQGAPEQYF

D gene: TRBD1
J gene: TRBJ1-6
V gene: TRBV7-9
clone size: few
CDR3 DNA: TGTGCCAGCAGCTCAAGAGGACAGGGGAATTCACCCCTCCACTTT
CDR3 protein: CASSSRGQGNSPLHF